The entry that follows covers one TCR beta chain sequence. No antigen is known for it. This specimen belongs to a study of cytomegalovirus exposure and HLA in healthy donors. Study-wide results and caveats: The study recorded 160 or so TCR beta chains that were cytomegalovirus-associated.

Germline lookup yields CDR1 LNHNV and CDR2 YYDKDF (reference sequence). The CDR3 length is 14 residues. J was trimmed by 7 bases and V by 2 bases; bases with no gene match: 7. The donors were part of the validation cohort of some 120 subjects. That cohort was separate from the first cohort, which comprised fewer than 800 subjects. Libraries were prepared by immunoSEQ multiplex PCR; TCRdb keeps only in-frame clonotypes and omits some of them. The sample lists about 98,000 clones, around nine tenths occurring once. The V gene is TRBV15, the J gene TRBJ1-1; 7 nucleotides line up with TRBD1. The source is a woman between 25 and 40 years old in good health and CMV-seronegative. The sample was PBMCs. CDR3 sequence (DNA): TGTGCCACCAGCAGATTAGGGGGCCAAGGTGAAGCTTTCTTT. It encodes CATSRLGGQGEAFF. Complete variable domain (other parts from reference TRBV15 and TRBJ1-1): DAMVIQNPRYQVTQFGKPVTLSCSQTLNHNVMYWYQQKSSQAPKLLFHYYDKDFNNEADTPDNFQSRRPNTSFCFLDIRSPGLGDTAMYLCATSRLGGQGEAFFGQGTRLTVV.